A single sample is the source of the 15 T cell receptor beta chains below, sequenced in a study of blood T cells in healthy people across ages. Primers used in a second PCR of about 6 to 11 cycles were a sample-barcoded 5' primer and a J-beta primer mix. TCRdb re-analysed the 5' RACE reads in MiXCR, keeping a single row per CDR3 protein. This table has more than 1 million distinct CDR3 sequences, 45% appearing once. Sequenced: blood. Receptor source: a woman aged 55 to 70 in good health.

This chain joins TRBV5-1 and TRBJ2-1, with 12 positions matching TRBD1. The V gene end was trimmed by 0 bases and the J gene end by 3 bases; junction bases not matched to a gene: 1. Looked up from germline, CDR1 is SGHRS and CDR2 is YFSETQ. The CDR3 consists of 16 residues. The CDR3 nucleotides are TGCGCCAGCAGCTTGGGGGACAGGGGGCTCTACAATGAGCAGTTCTTC. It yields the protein CASSLGDRGLYNEQFF.

The CDR3 DNA follows: TGTGCCAGCAGCGTCCTGGGATCCTACGAGCAGTACTTC. It encodes CASSVLGSYEQYF. The gene calls are TRBV28 and TRBJ2-7; no firm D call. CDR1 and CDR2 from the germline V gene are MDHEN and SYDVKM. The length of the CDR3 is 13 residues. The germline V and J ends were trimmed by 6 bases and 1 base, with 10 bases remaining between them.

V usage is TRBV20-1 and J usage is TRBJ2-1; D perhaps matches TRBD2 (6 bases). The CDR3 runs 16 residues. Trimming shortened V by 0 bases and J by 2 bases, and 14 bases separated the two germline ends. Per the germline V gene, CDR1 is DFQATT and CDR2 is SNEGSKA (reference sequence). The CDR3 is CSARDVEGGPYNEQFF. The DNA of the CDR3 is TGCAGTGCTAGAGATGTGGAGGGAGGCCCCTACAATGAGCAGTTCTTC.

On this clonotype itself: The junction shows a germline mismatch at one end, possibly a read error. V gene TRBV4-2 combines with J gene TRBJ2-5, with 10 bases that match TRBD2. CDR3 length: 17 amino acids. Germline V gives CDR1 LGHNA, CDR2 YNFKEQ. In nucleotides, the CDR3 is TGTGCCGGCAGCCAGGGCTCCGGGACTAGCGTACAAGAGACCCAGTACTTC. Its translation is CAGSQGSGTSVQETQYF.

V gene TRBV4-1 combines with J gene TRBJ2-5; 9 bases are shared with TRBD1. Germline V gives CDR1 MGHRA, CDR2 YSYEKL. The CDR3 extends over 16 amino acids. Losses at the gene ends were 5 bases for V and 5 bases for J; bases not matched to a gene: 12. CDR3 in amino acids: CASSAPTGGDWETQYF. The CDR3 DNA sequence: TGCGCCAGCAGCGCCCCGACAGGGGGTGATTGGGAGACCCAGTACTTC.

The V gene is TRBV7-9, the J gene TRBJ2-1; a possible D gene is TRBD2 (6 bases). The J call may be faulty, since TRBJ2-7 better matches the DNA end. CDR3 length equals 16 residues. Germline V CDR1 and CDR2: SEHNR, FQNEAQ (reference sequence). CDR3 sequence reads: CASSSPGGTLYNEQYF. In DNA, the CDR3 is TGTGCCAGCAGCTCCCCTGGCGGGACCTTATACAATGAGCAGTACTTC.

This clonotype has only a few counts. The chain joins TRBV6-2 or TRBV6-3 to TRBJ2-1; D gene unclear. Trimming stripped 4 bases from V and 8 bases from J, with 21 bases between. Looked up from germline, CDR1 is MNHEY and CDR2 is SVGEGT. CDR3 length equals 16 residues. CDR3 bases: TGTGCCAGCAGTTTGCGGCGTAGACCCCCCTCGGATGAGCAGTTCTTC. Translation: CASSLRRRPPSDEQFF.

Here the CDR3 reads CASSPRLGGSTDTQYF. As DNA, the CDR3 is TGTGCCAGCAGCCCCCGACTCGGCGGCAGCACAGATACGCAGTATTTT. J is TRBJ2-3 and V is TRBV7-9, with D unresolved. Germline-derived CDR1 and CDR2 are SEHNR and FQNEAQ (reference sequence). CDR3 length: 16 amino acids. Trimming took off 5 bases at V and 0 bases at J, with 15 bases between the two ends.

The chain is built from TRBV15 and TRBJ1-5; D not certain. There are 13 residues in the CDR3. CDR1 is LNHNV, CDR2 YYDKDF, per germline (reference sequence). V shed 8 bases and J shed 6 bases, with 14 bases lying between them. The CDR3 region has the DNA TGTGCCACCGGGGTCCCTGGCTGTCAGCCCCAGCATTTT. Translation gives CATGVPGCQPQHF.

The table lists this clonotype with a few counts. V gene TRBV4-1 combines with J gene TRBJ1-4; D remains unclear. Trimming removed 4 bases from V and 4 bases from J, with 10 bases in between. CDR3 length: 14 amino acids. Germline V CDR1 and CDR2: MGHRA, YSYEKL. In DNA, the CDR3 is TGCGCCAGCAGCCCCGTGGGCCTTAATGAAAAACTGTTTTTT. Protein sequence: CASSPVGLNEKLFF.

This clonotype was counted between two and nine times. The CDR3 reads CASRGLAGLNEQFF. The CDR3, as DNA: TGCGCCAGCCGAGGACTAGCGGGACTGAATGAGCAGTTCTTC. The chain links TRBV10-2 to TRBJ2-1, with 12 nucleotides matching TRBD2. V was clipped by 8 bases and J by 7 bases; unmatched bases: 6. The CDR3 extends over 14 amino acids. Per the germline V gene, CDR1 is WSHSY and CDR2 is SAAADI.

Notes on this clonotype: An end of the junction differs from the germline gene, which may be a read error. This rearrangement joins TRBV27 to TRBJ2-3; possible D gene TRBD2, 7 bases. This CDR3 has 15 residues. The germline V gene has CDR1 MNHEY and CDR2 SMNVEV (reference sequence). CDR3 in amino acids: CASSLSGRDTDAQYF. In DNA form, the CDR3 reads TGTGCCAGCAGTTTATCAGGGAGGGACACAGATGCGCAGTATTTT.

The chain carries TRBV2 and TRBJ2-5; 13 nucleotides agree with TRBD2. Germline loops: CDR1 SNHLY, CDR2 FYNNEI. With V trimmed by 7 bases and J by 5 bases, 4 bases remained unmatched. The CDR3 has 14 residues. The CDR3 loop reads CASKGTSGTETQYF. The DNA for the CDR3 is TGTGCCAGCAAGGGGACTAGCGGGACGGAGACCCAGTACTTC.

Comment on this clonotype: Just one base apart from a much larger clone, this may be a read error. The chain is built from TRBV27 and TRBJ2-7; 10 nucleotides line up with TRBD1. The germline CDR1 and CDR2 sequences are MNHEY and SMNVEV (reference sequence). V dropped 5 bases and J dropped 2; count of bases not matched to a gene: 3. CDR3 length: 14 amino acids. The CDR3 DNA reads TGTGCCAGCAGTATCGGACAGGGGGCCTACGAGCAGTACTTC. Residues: CASSIGQGAYEQYF.

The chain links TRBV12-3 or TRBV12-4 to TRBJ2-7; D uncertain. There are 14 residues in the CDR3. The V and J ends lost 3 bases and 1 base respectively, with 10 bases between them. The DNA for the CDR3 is TGTGCCAGCAGTTTTGGGTCTTCTTCCTACGAGCAGTACTTC. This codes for CASSFGSSSYEQYF.